This TCR beta chain is drawn from a study of T cells in Graves' hyperthyroidism and ophthalmopathy. Overall study results and limits: Classification by a 13 V-J model distinguished ophthalmopathy from stable hyperthyroidism.

A few counts support this clonotype. Its target is not known. CDR3 size: 16 residues. V was cut by 5 bases and J by 3 bases, with 17 bases left in between. Germline V gene lookup returns CDR1 MDHEN and CDR2 SYDVKM. Amplified regions were TCR beta CDR3 sequences from RNA transcripts. Using the HTBI primer set, a first-round RT-PCR was run on the TCR CDR3. TCRdb reprocessed the multiplex PCR reads via MiXCR and lists one record per CDR3 protein. The repertoire consists of a few hundred thousand distinct CDR3 sequences, with more than 20% occurring once and the leading ten covering about 30%. The origin of this receptor is a man younger than 30 with Graves' hyperthyroidism. The genes are TRBV28 and TRBJ2-4; D is unresolved. Sequencing was carried out using blood. The CDR3 here is CASSPRLPSGKNIQYF. As DNA, the CDR3 is TGTGCCAGCAGTCCGAGACTCCCATCGGGCAAAAACATTCAGTACTTC.